Following are 27 T cell receptor beta chains from one sample sequenced in a study of vaccination effects on CD4 cells after COVID-19. These TCRs' antigens remain unknown. Generated by immunoSEQ multiplex PCR, the TCRdb table keeps only in-frame clones and is missing some. The sample lists approximately 83,000 clones, 60% to 80% seen once, with more than 1% in the top ten. ViraFEST assay sequencing came after antigen-specific CD4+ T cells were expanded with viral peptide pools. Following 10 days of culture, CD4+ T cells were isolated. Either the BNT162b2 or mRNA-1273 vaccine was given to participants in two doses. The material was CD4+ T cells from PBMCs cultured with HCoV-OC43 spike peptides, obtained after COVID-19 vaccination. Subset described: HCoV-OC43 spike overlapping peptide pool stimulation. The receptors here all came from a human donor who received a COVID-19 vaccine.

This clone was seen just once. The V and J genes are TRBV10-3 and TRBJ2-5; 7 bases match TRBD2. CDR3 length equals 18 residues. The V gene's germline CDR1 is ENHRY and CDR2 SYGVKD. Losses at the gene ends were 2 bases for V and 1 base for J; bases not matched to a gene: 13. Written as DNA, the CDR3 is TGTGCCATCAGTGAGCCACCGGGATCAGGGACTATCCAAGAGACCCAGTACTTC. Translating it yields CAISEPPGSGTIQETQYF.

The J gene is TRBJ2-3, the V gene TRBV14; D tentatively reads TRBD1 or TRBD2 (6 bases each). Trimming took off 1 base at V and 8 bases at J, with 10 bases between the two ends. This CDR3 is 13 amino acids long. From germline, CDR1 is SGHDN and CDR2 FVKESK. CDR3 nucleotides: TGTGCCAGCAGCCAAGCGGGGGCAAGTACGCAGTATTTT. It yields the protein CASSQAGASTQYF.

The chain couples TRBV12-5 to TRBJ1-1; 8 nucleotides line up with TRBD1. Trimming cost V 6 bases and J 2 bases; bases outside gene matches: 5. Germline CDR1 LGHNT, CDR2 FRNRAP. The CDR3 length is 14 residues. CDR3 in amino acids: CASGPGTGNTEAFF. Written as DNA, the CDR3 is TGTGCTAGTGGACCCGGGACAGGAAACACTGAAGCTTTCTTT.

The rearrangement joins TRBV2 to TRBJ2-2, with D perhaps matching TRBD1 or TRBD2 (6 bases each). This CDR3 has 12 residues. Germline V gene lookup returns CDR1 SNHLY and CDR2 FYNNEI. The V gene lost 7 bases and the J gene lost 7 bases, with 10 bases spanning the gap. The CDR3 bases are TGTGCCAGCAAGGGGGGCGGCGGGGAGCTGTTTTTT. This gives the protein CASKGGGGELFF.

The genes are TRBV2 and TRBJ2-3, with TRBD1 matching over 9 bases. Germline CDR1 SNHLY, CDR2 FYNNEI. Unmatched junction bases numbered 8, after V lost 5 bases and J lost 5 bases. The CDR3 has 15 residues. The CDR3 loop is CASSIPGQGRDTQYF. The CDR3 nucleotides read TGTGCCAGCAGTATCCCGGGACAGGGTCGAGATACGCAGTATTTT. Variable domain in full (rest from reference TRBV2 and TRBJ2-3): EPEVTQTPSHQVTQMGQEVILRCVPISNHLYFYWYRQILGQKVEFLVSFYNNEISEKSEIFDDQFSVERPDGSNFTLKIRSTKLEDSAMYFCASSIPGQGRDTQYFGPGTRLTVL.

The rearrangement uses TRBV12-3 or TRBV12-4 and TRBJ2-5; D is undetermined. The CDR3 loop spans 13 amino acids. The V and J ends lost 2 bases and 1 base respectively, with 5 bases between them. CDR3 bases: TGTGCCAGCAGTTTATCCGTCCAAGAGACCCAGTACTTC. Translation gives CASSLSVQETQYF.

V and J are TRBV19 and TRBJ2-5; no firm D call. The germline V gene has CDR1 LNHDA and CDR2 SQIVND (reference sequence). The CDR3 runs to 13 residues. Trimming took 6 bases from V and 4 from J, leaving 12 bases between them. The CDR3 sequence: CASSPNRRETQYF. The CDR3 nucleotides are TGTGCCAGTAGCCCTAATCGAAGAGAGACCCAGTACTTC.

This sequence joins TRBV5-1 and TRBJ1-2; D perhaps matches TRBD1 (6 bases). The CDR3 extends over 13 amino acids. Trimming took 6 bases from V and 4 from J, leaving 13 bases between them. CDR1 and CDR2 from the germline V gene are SGHRS and YFSETQ. The CDR3 loop reads CASTREGGYGYTF. In DNA form, the CDR3 reads TGCGCCAGCACCAGGGAAGGGGGCTATGGCTACACCTTC. The whole variable domain, filled in from reference TRBV5-1 and TRBJ1-2, reads KAGVTQTPRYLIKTRGQQVTLSCSPISGHRSVSWYQQTPGQGLQFLFEYFSETQRNKGNFPGRFSGRQFSNSRSEMNVSTLELGDSALYLCASTREGGYGYTFGSGTRLTVV.

The chain uses TRBV19 and TRBJ1-2; possibly TRBD1 for D (5 bases). Germline CDR1 LNHDA, CDR2 SQIVND (reference sequence). V was cut by 7 bases and J by 3 bases, with 6 bases left in between. The CDR3 has 11 amino acids. The CDR3 region has the DNA TGTGCCAGTACCAGGGACTATGGCTACACCTTC. Encoded protein: CASTRDYGYTF.

The chain carries TRBV20-1 and TRBJ1-2, with TRBD1 identical over 10 bases. Germline V gene lookup returns CDR1 DFQATT and CDR2 SNEGSKA (reference sequence). This CDR3 is built from 13 residues. J was trimmed by 8 bases and V by 3 bases; bases with no gene match: 6. The CDR3 protein is CSASDRGLWGYTF. In nucleotides, the CDR3 is TGCAGTGCTAGTGACAGGGGGCTGTGGGGCTACACCTTC.

This clone has more than one count but fewer than ten. V gene TRBV5-5 combines with J gene TRBJ1-1; 12 positions agree with TRBD1. Trimming cost V 3 bases and J 4 bases; bases outside gene matches: 7. The CDR3 consists of 16 residues. Germline V lookup: CDR1 SGHKS, CDR2 YYEKEE (reference sequence). CDR3 DNA: TGTGCCAGCAGCTGGGGGGACAGGGGGCGCGTCACTGAAGCTTTCTTT. Amino acids: CASSWGDRGRVTEAFF. Full variable domain (outside the CDR3, taken from reference TRBV5-5 and TRBJ1-1): DAGVTQSPTHLIKTRGQQVTLRCSPISGHKSVSWYQQVLGQGPQFIFQYYEKEERGRGNFPDRFSARQFPNYSSELNVNALLLGDSALYLCASSWGDRGRVTEAFFGQGTRLTVV.

The chain couples TRBV5-1 to TRBJ1-1; D may be TRBD1 (5 bases). Germline CDR1 and CDR2: SGHRS and YFSETQ. This CDR3 has 14 residues. The V end lost 7 bases, the J end lost 2 bases, and 15 bases lay between the germline ends. This chain's CDR3 is CASSQDTTNTEAFF. The CDR3 DNA sequence: TGCGCCAGCTCTCAGGACACCACCAACACTGAAGCTTTCTTT. Combining the CDR3 with reference TRBV5-1 and TRBJ1-1 gives the whole variable domain KAGVTQTPRYLIKTRGQQVTLSCSPISGHRSVSWYQQTPGQGLQFLFEYFSETQRNKGNFPGRFSGRQFSNSRSEMNVSTLELGDSALYLCASSQDTTNTEAFFGQGTRLTVV.

CDR3 bases: TGTGCCAGCAGCTCGCGGGACACCTTTGCTACCGGCAATCAGCCCCAGCATTTT. It specifies CASSSRDTFATGNQPQHF. The rearrangement links TRBV7-7 to TRBJ1-5; TRBD1 is a possible D gene (6 bases). The V end was cut by 4 bases, the J end by 2 bases, with 21 bases between. The CDR3 is 18 amino acids. Germline lookup yields CDR1 SSHAT and CDR2 FNYEAQ (reference sequence).

V is TRBV10-2 and J is TRBJ2-1; the D is unclear. This CDR3 comprises 13 residues. Deletions cut 5 bases from V and 3 bases from J, with 8 bases between. CDR1 is WSHSY, CDR2 SAAADI, per germline. CDR3 coding DNA: TGCGCCAGCAGTAGGCAGGTCTACAATGAGCAGTTCTTC. It specifies CASSRQVYNEQFF.

The chain links TRBV24-1 to TRBJ2-5; 8 nucleotides match TRBD2. Germline CDR1 and CDR2: KGHDR and SFDVKD. With V trimmed by 9 bases and J by 7 bases, 12 bases remained unmatched. This CDR3 has 14 amino acids. For the CDR3, the DNA is TGTGCCACCCGGGAGGGTAGGGCCTATGGGACCCAGTACTTC. This encodes CATREGRAYGTQYF.

There are a few counts of this clone. The chain links TRBV6-5 to TRBJ2-5; perhaps D is TRBD1 or TRBD2 (8 bases each). The CDR3 runs 14 residues. Germline CDR1 is MNHEY and CDR2 is SVGAGI. Deletions cut 7 bases from V and 4 bases from J, with 16 bases between. The CDR3 here is CASTISGTGETQYF. In DNA form, the CDR3 reads TGTGCCAGCACGATTAGCGGGACAGGAGAGACCCAGTACTTC.

This clone has only one observation. V usage is TRBV7-2 and J usage is TRBJ2-1, with 10 bases lining up with TRBD2. CDR3 length: 16 amino acids. Looked up from germline, CDR1 is SGHTA and CDR2 is FQGNSA. Unmatched junction bases numbered 6, after V lost 3 bases and J lost 4 bases. The CDR3 DNA reads TGTGCCAGCAGCTTTCCGGGACTAGCGACTTACAATGAGCAGTTCTTC. Encoded protein: CASSFPGLATYNEQFF.

A few counts support this clone. The chain is built from TRBV27 and TRBJ2-3; no clear D gene. The CDR3 contains 16 residues. V was shortened by 6 bases and J by 8 bases, with 24 bases between the two germline ends. In germline, CDR1 is MNHEY, CDR2 SMNVEV (reference sequence). The chain's CDR3 is CASRRLGLTEPFTQYF. CDR3 DNA sequence: TGTGCCAGCAGACGTCTCGGCCTAACGGAACCTTTTACGCAGTATTTT.

The sample holds a few counts of this clone. V gene TRBV19 combines with J gene TRBJ2-2; TRBD1 is a possible D gene (6 bases). This CDR3 is built from 14 residues. V was cut by 5 bases and J by 4 bases, with 11 bases left in between. CDR1 and CDR2 (germline): LNHDA, SQIVND (reference sequence). CDR3 amino acids: CASSLQGTTGELFF. CDR3 coding DNA: TGTGCCAGTAGTTTACAGGGAACCACCGGGGAGCTGTTTTTT.

This chain links TRBV5-5 with TRBJ1-4, with TRBD1 matching 8 bases. CDR3 size: 16 residues. J gave up 0 bases and V 3 bases, and 4 bases lay outside the gene matches. The germline V gene encodes CDR1 SGHKS and CDR2 YYEKEE (reference sequence). This CDR3 is CASSSKQGATNEKLFF. The DNA for the CDR3 is TGTGCCAGCAGCTCGAAACAGGGGGCAACTAATGAAAAACTGTTTTTT.

V and J are TRBV5-1 and TRBJ1-2; D is perhaps TRBD1 (6 bases). V lost 4 bases and J lost 3, with 10 bases in between. The CDR3 has 13 amino acids. CDR1 SGHRS and CDR2 YFSETQ come from the germline V gene. CDR3 nucleotide sequence: TGCGCCAGCAGCCTAACAGGGTACTATGGCTACACCTTC. Residues: CASSLTGYYGYTF.

The chain uses TRBV6-2 or TRBV6-3 and TRBJ1-1; a weak D match, TRBD1 (6 bases). The germline V gene has CDR1 MNHEY and CDR2 SVGEGT. V was shortened by 5 bases and J by 3 bases, with 13 bases between the two germline ends. This CDR3 is built from 14 residues. CDR3 residues: CASSPQGMYTEAFF. The CDR3 region has the DNA TGTGCCAGCAGTCCCCAGGGGATGTACACTGAAGCTTTCTTT.

V gene TRBV19 combines with J gene TRBJ1-2; D is unresolved. CDR3 length: 14 residues. Germline CDR1 and CDR2: LNHDA and SQIVND (reference sequence). Trimming pared 6 bases from V and 5 bases from J, leaving 16 bases between. The CDR3 is CASRRVSGPYGYTF. DNA for the CDR3: TGTGCCAGTAGAAGGGTCAGTGGCCCTTATGGCTACACCTTC. The variable domain in full, with the rest retrieved from reference TRBV19 and TRBJ1-2, is DGGITQSPKYLFRKEGQNVTLSCEQNLNHDAMYWYRQDPGQGLRLIYYSQIVNDFQKGDIAEGYSVSREKKESFPLTVTSAQKNPTAFYLCASRRVSGPYGYTFGSGTRLTVV.

The V and J genes are TRBV7-3 and TRBJ1-1; D gene unclear. Trimming shortened V by 2 bases and J by 6 bases, and 10 bases separated the two germline ends. This CDR3 comprises 13 residues. Germline V gene lookup returns CDR1 SGHTA and CDR2 FQGTGA. CDR3 DNA: TGTGCCAGCAGCTTACTCACAGAAGCTGAAGCTTTCTTT. Its protein is CASSLLTEAEAFF.

Notes on this clone: The junction departs from the called germline gene at one end, perhaps through a read error. The chain links TRBV2 to TRBJ2-5, with a possible D match to TRBD2 (5 bases). Germline V gene data show CDR1 as SNHLY and CDR2 as FYNNEI. The CDR3 length is 12 residues. For the CDR3, the DNA is TGTGCCAGCCAGCCTAGCTTAGAGGCCCAGTACTTC. As protein: CASQPSLEAQYF. Combining the CDR3 with reference TRBV2 and TRBJ2-5 gives the whole variable domain EPEVTQTPSHQVTQMGQEVILRCVPISNHLYFYWYRQILGQKVEFLVSFYNNEISEKSEIFDDQFSVERPDGSNFTLKIRSTKLEDSAMYFCASQPSLEAQYFGPGTRLLVL.

The gene calls are TRBV7-2 and TRBJ1-2; TRBD1 matches at 9 bases. V was clipped by 4 bases and J by 4 bases; unmatched bases: 4. The CDR3 is 14 residues long. Germline V lookup: CDR1 SGHTA, CDR2 FQGNSA. The DNA for the CDR3 is TGTGCCAGCAGCTCTGAGACAGGGGGCTATGGCTACACCTTC. Its translation is CASSSETGGYGYTF.

A few counts support this clone. The chain joins TRBV24-1 to TRBJ1-2; the D gene is possibly TRBD1 (6 bases). Looked up from germline, CDR1 is KGHDR and CDR2 is SFDVKD. The CDR3 has 12 residues. V was pared by 2 bases and J by 8 bases, with 8 bases between. In nucleotides, the CDR3 is TGTGCCACCAGTGATTCAGGGGTCGGCTACACCTTC. This sequence encodes CATSDSGVGYTF.